The TCR beta chain described here comes from a study of blood T cells in healthy people across ages. This clonotype was picked up a small number of times. The antigen remains unidentified. CDR1 is MNHNS, CDR2 SASEGT, per germline. The CDR3 has 17 amino acids. The J segment lost 0 bases and the V segment lost 5 bases, leaving 8 bases of the junction unmatched. Through a sample-barcoded 5' primer and a J-beta primer mix, a second PCR was run for roughly 7 to 12 cycles. Via MiXCR, TCRdb re-called the 5' RACE reads, giving one row per CDR3 protein. The data show 500,000 to 650,000 distinct CDR3 sequences, with approximately 26% seen just once and about 3.9% held by the top ten. Regarding the study as a whole: With donor CMV status unknown, expanded clonotype changes were possibly confounded.

In addition, the sample was reused for a study of T cells of mothers and their children.

This chain joins TRBV6-1 and TRBJ2-2; 8 nucleotides match TRBD2. Sample: blood. The sequence was obtained from a boy younger than 10 in good health. CDR3 sequence reads: CASSPGLGIANTGELFF. The CDR3 region has the DNA TGTGCCAGCAGTCCGGGACTAGGGATAGCGAACACCGGGGAGCTGTTTTTT.